Listed below are T cell receptor beta chains from one sample, sequenced in a study of cytomegalovirus exposure and HLA in healthy donors. Clones were read by immunoSEQ multiplex PCR, and TCRdb kept only the in-frame ones, dropping some. The sample records fewer than 200,000 clones, around a tenth being singletons. The sequencing sample was made of PBMCs. Receptors originate from a woman in her thirties in good health and CMV-seropositive. The CDR3 runs from the conserved cysteine through the conserved F or W.

J | V | CDR3
TRBJ1-2 | TRBV30 | CAWSVSRGTVRPGGRGYTF
TRBJ1-3 | TRBV7-2 | CASSFDSRSGNTIYF
TRBJ1-2 | TRBV9 | CASSPLQGDYGYTF
TRBJ2-7 | TRBV7-9 | CASSFRQNYEQYF
TRBJ1-2 | TRBV4-1 | CASSQSTVFYGYTF
TRBJ2-3 | TRBV6-4 | CASSDSETGGTDTQYF
TRBJ2-5 | TRBV29-1 | CSVVEQYQETQYF
TRBJ2-5 | TRBV2 | CASSDGGQKETQYF
TRBJ2-7 | TRBV11-2 | CASSLSGRGSYEQYF
TRBJ1-1 | TRBV25-1 | CASETGLGTEAFF
TRBJ1-4 | TRBV6-6 | CASRTLVSGEKLFF
TRBJ2-7 | TRBV30 | CAWSRGLAYEQYF
TRBJ2-7 | TRBV4-1 | CASSQGGTSGRLTNF
TRBJ2-7 | TRBV10-3 | CAIQPGPGGNEQYF
TRBJ1-5 | TRBV2 | CASSEALSNQPQHF
TRBJ2-6 | TRBV25-1 | CASSGSAGANVLTF
TRBJ2-6 | TRBV19 | CASTKDRAGANVLTF